This entry features one T cell receptor beta chain sequence. Scientists amplified the TCR beta CDR3 regions from RNA transcripts. Second-round multiplex PCR came after first-round RT-PCR with HTBI primers. MiXCR, run by TCRdb on the multiplex PCR reads, gives a single entry per CDR3 protein. The repertoire holds around 1,200,000 distinct CDR3 sequences, with roughly two fifths as singletons. The length of the CDR3 is 16 residues. V was clipped by 5 bases and J by 6 bases; unmatched bases: 16. In germline, CDR1 is SGHAT, CDR2 FQNNGV. The data originate from a study of Graves' ophthalmopathy and Graves' hyperthyroidism.

The chain links TRBV11-2 to TRBJ2-7, with TRBD1 matching 7 bases. Sequencing input: peripheral blood or thyroid tissue (not recorded which). This sequence originates from an adult man with Graves' hyperthyroidism. In DNA, the CDR3 is TGTGCCAGCAGCAACCCCCATGTGACAGGGTTAGGCGAGCAGTACTTC. Protein product: CASSNPHVTGLGEQYF.